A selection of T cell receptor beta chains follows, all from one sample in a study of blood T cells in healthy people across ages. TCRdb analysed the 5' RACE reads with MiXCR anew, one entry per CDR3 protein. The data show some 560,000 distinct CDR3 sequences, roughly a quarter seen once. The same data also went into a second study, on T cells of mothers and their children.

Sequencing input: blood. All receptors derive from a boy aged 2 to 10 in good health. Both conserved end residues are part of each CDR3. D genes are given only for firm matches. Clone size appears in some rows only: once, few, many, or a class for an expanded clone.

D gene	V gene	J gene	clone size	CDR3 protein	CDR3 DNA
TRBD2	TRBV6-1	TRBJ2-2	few	CASRTGTSGGAGELFF	TGTGCCAGCAGAACCGGGACTAGCGGGGGGGCCGGGGAGCTGTTTTTT
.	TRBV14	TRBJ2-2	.	CASSPLDPYTGELFF	TGTGCCAGCAGCCCCTTGGACCCTTATACCGGGGAGCTGTTTTTT
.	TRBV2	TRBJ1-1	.	CANDGRGTEAFF	TGTGCCAATGACGGAAGGGGCACCGAAGCTTTCTTT
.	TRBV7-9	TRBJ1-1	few	CASSLVWGNTEAFF	TGTGCCAGCAGCTTAGTTTGGGGGAACACTGAAGCTTTCTTT
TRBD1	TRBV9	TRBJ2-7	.	CASSVTRDREVYEQYF	TGTGCCAGCAGCGTAACCCGGGACAGGGAGGTCTACGAGCAGTACTTC
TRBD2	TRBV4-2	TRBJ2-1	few	CASSQGDASGSANEQFF	TGTGCCAGCAGCCAAGGCGATGCTAGCGGGAGTGCAAATGAGCAGTTCTTC
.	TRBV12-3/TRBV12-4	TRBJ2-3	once	CASSLLTSFYTQYF	TGTGCCAGCAGTCTTCTAACTAGTTTCTATACGCAGTATTTT
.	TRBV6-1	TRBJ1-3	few	CASSESRGGNTIYF	TGTGCCAGCAGTGAATCCAGGGGAGGAAACACCATATATTTT
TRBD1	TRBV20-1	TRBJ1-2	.	CSARDWTGGANYGYTF	TGCAGTGCTAGAGATTGGACAGGGGGCGCAAACTATGGCTACACCTTC
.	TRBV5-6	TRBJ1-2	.	CASSWTVFSNYGYTF	TGTGCCAGCAGCTGGACAGTTTTCTCTAACTATGGCTACACCTTC
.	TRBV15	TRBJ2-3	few	CATSSGQGNTDTQYF	TGTGCCACCAGCAGTGGGCAGGGGAACACAGATACGCAGTATTTT
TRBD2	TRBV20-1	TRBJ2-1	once	CSARRTSGFSYNEQFF	TGCAGTGCTAGACGCACTAGCGGGTTCAGCTACAATGAGCAGTTCTTC
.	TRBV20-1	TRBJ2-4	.	CSSGGLPDKNIQYF	TGCAGTTCGGGGGGCCTTCCGGACAAAAACATTCAGTACTTC
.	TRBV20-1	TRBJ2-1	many	CSASKSYNEQFF	TGCAGTGCGTCGAAGTCCTACAATGAGCAGTTCTTC
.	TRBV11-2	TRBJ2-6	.	CASSLDRSSVPGANVLTF	TGTGCCAGCAGCTTAGATCGGAGTAGCGTCCCTGGGGCCAACGTCCTGACTTTC
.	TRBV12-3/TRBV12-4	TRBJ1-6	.	CASRRSLDILIYF	TGTGCCAGCAGACGCTCCTTGGACATTTTGATCTACTTT
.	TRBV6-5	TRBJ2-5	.	CASSSRTLRGPETQYF	TGTGCCAGCAGTTCCCGGACCCTCCGGGGTCCAGAGACCCAGTACTTC
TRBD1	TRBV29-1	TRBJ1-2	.	CSTGQGQGGYTF	TGCAGCACAGGACAGGGGCAAGGTGGCTACACCTTC
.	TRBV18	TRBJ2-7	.	CASSPGTDWMYEQYF	TGTGCCAGCTCACCAGGTACTGACTGGATGTACGAGCAGTACTTC
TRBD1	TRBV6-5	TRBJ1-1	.	CASRQGQGNTEAFF	TGTGCCAGCAGACAAGGACAGGGGAACACTGAAGCTTTCTTT
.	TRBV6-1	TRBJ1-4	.	CASRGINEKLFF	TGTGCCAGCAGAGGGATTAATGAAAAACTGTTTTTT
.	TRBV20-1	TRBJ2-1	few	CSAAKTVSYNEQFF	TGCAGTGCTGCCAAGACAGTCTCCTACAATGAGCAGTTCTTC
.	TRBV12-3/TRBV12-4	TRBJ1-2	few	CASASGTDYGYTF	TGTGCCAGCGCCTCCGGGACGGACTATGGCTACACCTTC
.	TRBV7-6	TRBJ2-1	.	CASSLQQGGRNEQFF	TGTGCCAGCAGCTTACAACAGGGGGGGAGGAATGAGCAGTTCTTC
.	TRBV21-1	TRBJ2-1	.	CASSKRKYNEQFF	TGTGCCAGCAGCAAAAGGAAATACAATGAGCAGTTCTTC
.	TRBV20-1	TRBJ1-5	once	CSASLDSNQPQHF	TGCAGTGCTAGTCTGGATAGCAATCAGCCCCAGCATTTT
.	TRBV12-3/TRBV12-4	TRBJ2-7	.	CASSLKGGAPYEQYF	TGTGCCAGCAGTCTAAAGGGGGGGGCCCCCTACGAGCAGTACTTC
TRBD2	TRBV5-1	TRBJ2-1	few	CASSPRTSGRKIYNEQFF	TGCGCCAGCAGCCCCCGGACTAGCGGGAGGAAGATTTACAATGAGCAGTTCTTC
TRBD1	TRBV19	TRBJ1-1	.	CASRQGLETEAFF	TGTGCCAGTAGACAGGGGCTGGAAACTGAAGCTTTCTTT
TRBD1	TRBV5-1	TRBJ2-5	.	CASSLRRTGGAETQYF	TGCGCCAGCAGCTTACGTCGGACAGGGGGCGCCGAGACCCAGTACTTC